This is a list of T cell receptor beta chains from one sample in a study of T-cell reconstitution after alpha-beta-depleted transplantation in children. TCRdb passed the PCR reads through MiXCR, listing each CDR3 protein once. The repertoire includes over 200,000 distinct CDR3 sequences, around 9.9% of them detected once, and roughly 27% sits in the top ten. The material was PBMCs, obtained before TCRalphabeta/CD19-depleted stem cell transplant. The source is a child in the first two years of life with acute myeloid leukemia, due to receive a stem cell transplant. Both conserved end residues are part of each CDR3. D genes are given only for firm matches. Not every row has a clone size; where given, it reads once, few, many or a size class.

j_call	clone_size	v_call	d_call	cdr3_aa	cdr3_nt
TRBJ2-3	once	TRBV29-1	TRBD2	CSRLAGARGTDTQYF	TGCAGCAGACTAGCGGGGGCCAGAGGCACAGATACGCAGTATTTT
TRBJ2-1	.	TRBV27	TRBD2	CASSLGGGREQFF	TGTGCCAGCAGTCTTGGCGGGGGTCGAGAGCAGTTCTTC
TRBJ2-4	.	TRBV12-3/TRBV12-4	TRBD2	CTSSPGTRGTIAKNIQYF	TGTACCAGCAGCCCCGGGACTAGGGGGACGATAGCCAAAAACATTCAGTACTTC
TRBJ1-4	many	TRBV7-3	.	CATAGIEKLFF	TGTGCCACGGCTGGGATCGAAAAACTGTTTTTT
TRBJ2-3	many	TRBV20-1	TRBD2	CSASGRARGTDTQYF	TGCAGTGCTAGCGGGAGGGCAAGAGGCACAGATACGCAGTATTTT
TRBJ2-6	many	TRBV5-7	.	CASSSGHAGRSSGANVLTF	TGTGCCAGCAGCTCTGGACACGCCGGCCGGAGCTCTGGGGCCAACGTCCTGACTTTC
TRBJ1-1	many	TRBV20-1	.	CSASFRGVRGTFF	TGCAGTGCTAGTTTTCGGGGGGTACGCGGGACTTTCTTT
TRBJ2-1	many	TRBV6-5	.	CASSYGSSSYNEQFF	TGTGCCAGCAGTTACGGGTCGAGCTCCTACAATGAGCAGTTCTTC
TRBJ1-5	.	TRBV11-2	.	CASIHRGRGPGEQPQHF	TGTGCCAGCATCCATAGGGGGAGGGGTCCAGGGGAACAGCCCCAGCATTTT
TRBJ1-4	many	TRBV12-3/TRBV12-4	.	CASSSNPLGEKLFF	TGTGCCAGCAGCTCGAACCCCCTGGGGGAAAAACTGTTTTTT
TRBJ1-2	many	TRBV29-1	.	CSAGRGSAGYTF	TGCAGCGCTGGGAGGGGGTCCGCTGGCTACACCTTC
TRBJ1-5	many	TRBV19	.	CASSTDSLNQPQHF	TGTGCCAGTAGTACGGACAGTTTAAATCAGCCCCAGCATTTT
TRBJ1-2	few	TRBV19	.	CASSTHGERGYTF	TGTGCCAGTAGTACCCATGGGGAGCGCGGCTACACCTTC
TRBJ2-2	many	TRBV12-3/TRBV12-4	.	CASSLNPNSGELFF	TGTGCCAGCAGTTTAAATCCCAACAGCGGGGAGCTGTTTTTT
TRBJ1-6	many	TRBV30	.	CAWSAGRQFLSSYNSPLHF	TGTGCCTGGAGTGCCGGCCGGCAGTTTCTAAGCTCCTATAATTCACCCCTCCACTTT
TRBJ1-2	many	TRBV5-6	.	CASSSRRGNYGYTF	TGTGCCAGCAGCAGTAGGCGGGGCAACTATGGCTACACCTTC
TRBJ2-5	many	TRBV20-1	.	CSARVIGGETQYF	TGCAGTGCTAGAGTTATTGGAGGGGAGACCCAGTACTTC
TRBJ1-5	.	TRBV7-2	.	CASSLGTLGTRNSNQPQHF	TGTGCCAGCAGCTTAGGCACTCTGGGGACACGGAATAGCAATCAGCCCCAGCATTTT
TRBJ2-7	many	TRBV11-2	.	CASSLDLKATYEQYF	TGTGCCAGCAGCTTAGATCTCAAGGCAACCTACGAGCAGTACTTC
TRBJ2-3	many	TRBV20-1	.	CSARDEGDTQYF	TGCAGTGCTAGAGATGAAGGAGATACGCAGTATTTT
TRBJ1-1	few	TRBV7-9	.	CASSSTSLNTEAFF	TGTGCCAGCAGCTCGACCAGCCTGAACACTGAAGCTTTCTTT
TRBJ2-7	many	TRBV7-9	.	CASSPILIYEQYF	TGTGCCAGCAGCCCCATCCTGATCTACGAGCAGTACTTC
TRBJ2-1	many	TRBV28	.	CAIVKGTGHEQFF	TGTGCCATCGTGAAGGGCACCGGGCATGAGCAGTTCTTC
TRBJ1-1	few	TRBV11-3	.	CASSRQDGNTEAFF	TGTGCCAGCAGCCGACAGGATGGGAACACTGAAGCTTTCTTT
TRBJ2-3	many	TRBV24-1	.	CATSGWGTDTQYF	TGTGCCACCAGTGGGTGGGGGACAGATACGCAGTATTTT
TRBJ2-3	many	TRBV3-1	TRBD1	CASSLQGDTQYF	TGTGCCAGCAGCTTACAGGGGGATACGCAGTATTTT
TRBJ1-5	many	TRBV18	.	CASSPTSSNQPQHF	TGTGCCAGCTCACCAACGTCAAGCAATCAGCCCCAGCATTTT
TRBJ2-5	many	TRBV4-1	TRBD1	CASSRTGGARETQYF	TGCGCCAGCAGCCGCACAGGGGGCGCTCGGGAGACCCAGTACTTC
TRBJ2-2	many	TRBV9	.	CASSEGGAVGELFF	TGTGCCAGCAGCGAGGGGGGGGCGGTCGGGGAGCTGTTTTTT
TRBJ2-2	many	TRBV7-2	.	CASSLVAGPGELFF	TGTGCCAGCAGCTTAGTCGCAGGGCCCGGGGAGCTGTTTTTT
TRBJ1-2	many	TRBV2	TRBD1	CASSEETGYGYTF	TGTGCCAGCAGTGAAGAGACAGGGTATGGCTACACCTTC
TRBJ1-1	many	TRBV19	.	CASSMEAPSTEAFF	TGTGCCAGTAGTATGGAGGCCCCGAGCACTGAAGCTTTCTTT
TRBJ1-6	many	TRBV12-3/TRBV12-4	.	CASSLGTVPSVSSPLHF	TGTGCCAGCAGTTTAGGCACAGTACCAAGCGTTAGTTCACCCCTCCACTTT
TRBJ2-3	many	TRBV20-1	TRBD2	CSASTSGPTDTQYF	TGCAGTGCTAGTACTAGCGGACCCACAGATACGCAGTATTTT
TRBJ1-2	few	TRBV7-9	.	CASSPPGGDTANYGYTF	TGTGCCAGCAGCCCCCCTGGCGGGGACACTGCTAACTATGGCTACACCTTC
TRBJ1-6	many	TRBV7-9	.	CASSFQTGIGSPLHF	TGTGCCAGCAGTTTCCAAACAGGGATCGGTTCACCCCTCCACTTT
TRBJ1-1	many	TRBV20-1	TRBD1	CSARDAGQGERNTEAFF	TGCAGTGCTAGAGATGCGGGACAGGGAGAACGGAACACTGAAGCTTTCTTT
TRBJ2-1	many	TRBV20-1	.	CSARDLSGPAWGEQFF	TGCAGTGCTAGAGATCTGAGCGGGCCTGCTTGGGGGGAGCAGTTCTTC
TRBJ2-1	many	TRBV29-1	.	CSSRQVSSYNEQFF	TGCAGCTCGAGACAGGTTAGCTCCTACAATGAGCAGTTCTTC
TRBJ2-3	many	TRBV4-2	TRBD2	CASSQGIAGEADTQYF	TGTGCCAGCAGCCAAGGAATAGCGGGAGAGGCAGATACGCAGTATTTT
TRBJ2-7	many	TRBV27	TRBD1	CASSSPGGEQYF	TGTGCCAGCAGTTCCCCAGGGGGCGAGCAGTACTTC
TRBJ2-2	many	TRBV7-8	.	CASSHVPGQTGELFF	TGTGCCAGCAGCCACGTACCCGGGCAAACCGGGGAGCTGTTTTTT